These T cell receptor beta chains were read from a single sample in a study of cytomegalovirus exposure and HLA in healthy donors. The method was immunoSEQ multiplex PCR; TCRdb's version includes in-frame clones alone and lacks a portion of them. The sample has 190,000 or so clones; over 80% are singletons. Specimen: PBMCs. These receptors all stem from a woman aged 50 to 65 in good health and CMV-seropositive. Each CDR3 is given with its conserved first and last residue. Fields, in order: V gene, J gene, clone size, D gene, CDR3 protein, CDR3 DNA. The D gene is left open where the match is weak. Some rows have no size entry. The others give once, few or many, or a class for an expanded clone.

TRBV18	TRBJ1-3	NA	NA	CASSHSQSGNTIYF	TGTGCCAGCTCCCACAGCCAATCTGGAAACACCATATATTTT
TRBV16	TRBJ2-2	NA	TRBD1	CASSLRSTGSATGELFF	TGTGCCAGCAGCCTCCGATCGACAGGGTCGGCCACCGGGGAGCTGTTTTTT
TRBV2	TRBJ1-4	few	NA	CASRGDEATNEKLFF	TGTGCCAGCAGAGGGGATGAGGCAACTAATGAAAAACTGTTTTTT
TRBV14	TRBJ2-2	NA	TRBD2	CASSQHLMTSGIGELFF	TGTGCCAGCAGCCAACACCTGATGACTAGCGGAATCGGGGAGCTGTTTTTT
TRBV6-1	TRBJ1-5	NA	TRBD1	CASSRQGFNQPQHF	TGTGCCAGCAGTCGACAGGGATTCAATCAGCCCCAGCATTTT
TRBV5-6	TRBJ1-3	NA	NA	CASSYLSGRTDSGNTIYF	TGTGCCAGCAGCTACCTATCCGGGAGGACTGACTCTGGAAACACCATATATTTT
TRBV7-3	TRBJ2-2	NA	TRBD2	CASSSQGLGSGELFF	TGTGCCAGCAGCTCTCAAGGACTAGGGTCGGGGGAGCTGTTTTTT
TRBV28	TRBJ1-1	NA	TRBD1	CASRPEQGSRTEAFF	TGTGCCAGCAGACCTGAACAGGGGTCGCGCACTGAAGCTTTCTTT
TRBV6-5	TRBJ1-3	NA	NA	CATRGGIWTGNTIYF	TGTGCCACTAGAGGGGGAATTTGGACTGGAAACACCATATATTTT
TRBV6-6	TRBJ1-3	NA	NA	CASRDAGTLGNTIYF	TGTGCCAGCAGGGACGCCGGGACATTAGGAAACACCATATATTTT
TRBV5-4	TRBJ2-1	NA	TRBD2	CASSPLAGGRNEQFF	TGTGCCAGCAGCCCTTTAGCGGGGGGGCGCAATGAGCAGTTCTTC
TRBV7-3	TRBJ2-7	few	TRBD1	CASSSYRGDEQYF	TGTGCCAGCAGCTCCTACAGGGGGGACGAGCAGTACTTC
TRBV5-1	TRBJ1-2	NA	TRBD1	CASSFGTGAFSNYGYTF	TGCGCCAGCAGCTTCGGGACAGGTGCTTTCTCCAACTATGGCTACACCTTC
TRBV4-2	TRBJ2-2	once	NA	CASSLARNTGELFF	TGTGCCAGCAGCCTGGCCAGGAACACCGGGGAGCTGTTTTTT
TRBV6-6	TRBJ1-6	NA	TRBD1	CASSNVRDSNSPLHF	TGTGCCAGCAGTAACGTTAGGGACAGTAATTCACCCCTCCACTTT
TRBV18	TRBJ1-2	once	TRBD1	CASSRLPGQGAILYGYTF	TGTGCCAGCTCAAGACTCCCGGGACAGGGGGCGATACTCTATGGCTACACCTTC
TRBV4-1	TRBJ2-3	NA	NA	CASSQESRQEAGRTQYF	TGCGCCAGCAGCCAAGAAAGCAGGCAGGAGGCCGGTCGGACGCAGTATTTT
TRBV19	TRBJ1-5	once	NA	CASSIAGTQPQHF	TGTGCCAGTAGTATCGCGGGTACTCAGCCCCAGCATTTT
TRBV7-9	TRBJ1-2	once	TRBD1	CSSSSGTGYGYTF	TGTTCCAGCAGCTCCGGGACAGGGTATGGCTACACCTTC
TRBV6-6	TRBJ1-2	NA	NA	CASSPRRDGYGYTF	TGTGCCAGCAGCCCACGGAGGGACGGCTATGGCTACACCTTC
TRBV30	TRBJ2-7	NA	NA	CAWRRGTYEQYF	TGTGCCTGGAGGCGGGGAACTTACGAGCAGTACTTC
TRBV7-9	TRBJ1-1	once	NA	CASSLARLGTGNTEAFF	TGTGCCAGCAGCTTAGCGCGATTGGGTACGGGAAACACTGAAGCTTTCTTT
TRBV9	TRBJ2-7	NA	TRBD1	CASSVAPTGDEQYF	TGTGCCAGCAGCGTAGCCCCGACAGGGGACGAGCAGTACTTC
TRBV5-1	TRBJ1-6	once	NA	CASSLGQGVSPLHF	TGCGCCAGCAGCTTGGGGCAGGGCGTCTCACCCCTCCACTTT
TRBV4-3	TRBJ2-2	NA	TRBD1	CASSPKGTANTGELFF	TGCGCCAGCAGCCCAAAAGGGACAGCGAACACCGGGGAGCTGTTTTTT
TRBV7-3	TRBJ1-5	few	NA	CRNRGGEPSDQPQHF	TGCAGAAACCGGGGGGGGGAACCTTCTGATCAGCCCCAGCATTTT
TRBV5-1	TRBJ2-5	few	NA	CASRKGGAVQETQYF	TGCGCCAGCAGGAAAGGGGGGGCTGTACAAGAGACCCAGTACTTC
TRBV7-8	TRBJ1-2	NA	NA	CASSLAGDYGYTF	TGTGCCAGCAGCTTAGCAGGGGACTATGGCTACACCTTC
TRBV9	TRBJ1-2	NA	NA	CASSVDRDYGYTF	TGTGCCAGCAGCGTAGACAGGGATTATGGCTACACCTTC
TRBV7-3	TRBJ2-5	NA	TRBD1	CASSQGQQNKETQYF	TGTGCCAGCAGCCAGGGACAGCAAAATAAAGAGACCCAGTACTTC
TRBV28	TRBJ1-5	few	NA	CASSPAGETISNQPQHF	TGTGCCAGCAGTCCGGCGGGAGAAACTATTAGCAATCAGCCCCAGCATTTT
TRBV30	TRBJ2-7	NA	NA	CATFRRGGSSVEQYF	TGTGCCACCTTCCGCAGGGGTGGGAGCTCGGTCGAGCAGTACTTC
TRBV27	TRBJ1-5	NA	NA	CASSTTGENQPQHF	TGTGCCAGCAGTACTACAGGCGAGAATCAGCCCCAGCATTTT
TRBV18	TRBJ1-1	NA	TRBD1	CASSLGDRVNTEAFF	TGTGCCAGCTCACTAGGGGACAGGGTGAACACTGAAGCTTTCTTT
TRBV5-4	TRBJ2-7	NA	TRBD1	CASSGVTGTGAYEQYF	TGTGCCAGCAGCGGGGTCACCGGGACAGGTGCCTACGAGCAGTACTTC
TRBV19	TRBJ1-1	NA	TRBD1	CASSIPPNRGGEAFF	TGTGCCAGTAGTATCCCTCCAAACAGGGGGGGTGAAGCTTTCTTT
TRBV9	TRBJ1-5	NA	NA	CASSADSYSNQPQHF	TGTGCCAGCAGCGCCGACTCATATAGCAATCAGCCCCAGCATTTT
TRBV27	TRBJ2-7	NA	NA	CASSSVGAGAFEQYF	TGTGCCAGCAGTTCGGTAGGGGCAGGGGCCTTCGAGCAGTACTTC
TRBV4-2	TRBJ2-2	once	NA	CASSLYSAAGELFF	TGTGCCAGCAGCCTATACAGTGCCGCCGGGGAGCTGTTTTTT
TRBV5-1	TRBJ2-3	NA	TRBD2	CASSLARAGGPRTDTQYF	TGCGCCAGCAGCTTGGCGCGAGCGGGGGGGCCCAGGACAGATACGCAGTATTTT
TRBV6-6	TRBJ1-5	NA	NA	CASNGGRGFHQPQHF	TGTGCCAGCAACGGAGGCAGGGGTTTTCATCAGCCCCAGCATTTT
TRBV11-1	TRBJ1-6	few	TRBD1	CASSYRDRANSPLHF	TGTGCCAGCAGCTACCGGGACAGGGCGAATTCACCCCTCCACTTT
TRBV27	TRBJ2-5	NA	TRBD2	CASSLFRGESETQYF	TGTGCCAGCAGTTTGTTCCGGGGGGAATCGGAGACCCAGTACTTC
TRBV4-1	TRBJ1-3	NA	NA	CASSQGGGGGSGNTIYF	TGCGCCAGCAGCCAAGGGGGTGGGGGGGGCTCTGGAAACACCATATATTTT
TRBV19	TRBJ2-2	NA	TRBD1	CASSWDRGNTGELFF	TGTGCCAGTAGTTGGGACAGGGGGAACACCGGGGAGCTGTTTTTT
TRBV5-6	TRBJ1-1	NA	NA	CASSSQGRAIEAFF	TGTGCCAGCAGCTCACAGGGCAGAGCCATTGAAGCTTTCTTT
TRBV10-2	TRBJ2-3	NA	NA	CASSESTRRPGADTQYF	TGCGCCAGCAGTGAGTCGACTCGGAGGCCAGGCGCAGATACGCAGTATTTT
TRBV7-2	TRBJ2-3	NA	TRBD2	CASSRFSGGGGDTQYF	TGTGCCAGCAGCCGATTCAGCGGGGGTGGAGGAGATACGCAGTATTTT
TRBV23-1	TRBJ1-2	NA	NA	CASSPQPYQGPWGYTF	TGCGCCAGCTCGCCCCAGCCGTATCAGGGGCCGTGGGGCTACACCTTC
TRBV6-5	TRBJ2-7	NA	TRBD2	CASGRAYEQYF	TGTGCCAGCGGGAGGGCCTACGAGCAGTACTTC
TRBV2	TRBJ2-7	NA	NA	CASSEHRSSYEQYF	TGTGCCAGCAGTGAACACAGGAGCTCCTACGAGCAGTACTTC